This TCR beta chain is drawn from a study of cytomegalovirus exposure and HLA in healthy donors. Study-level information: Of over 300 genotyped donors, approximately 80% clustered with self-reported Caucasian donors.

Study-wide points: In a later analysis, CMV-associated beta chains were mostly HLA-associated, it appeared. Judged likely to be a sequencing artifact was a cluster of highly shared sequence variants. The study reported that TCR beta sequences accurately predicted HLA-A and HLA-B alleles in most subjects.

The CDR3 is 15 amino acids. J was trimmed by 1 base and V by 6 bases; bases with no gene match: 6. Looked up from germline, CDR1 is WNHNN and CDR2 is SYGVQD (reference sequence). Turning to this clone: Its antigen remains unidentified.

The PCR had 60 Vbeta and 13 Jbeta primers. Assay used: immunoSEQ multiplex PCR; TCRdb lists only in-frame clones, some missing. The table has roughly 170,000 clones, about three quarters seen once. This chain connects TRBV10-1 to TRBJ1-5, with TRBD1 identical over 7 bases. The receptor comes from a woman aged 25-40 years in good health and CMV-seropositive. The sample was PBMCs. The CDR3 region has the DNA TGCGCCAGCAGCACAGACAGGGTCAGCAATCAGCCCCAGCATTTT. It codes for CASSTDRVSNQPQHF.